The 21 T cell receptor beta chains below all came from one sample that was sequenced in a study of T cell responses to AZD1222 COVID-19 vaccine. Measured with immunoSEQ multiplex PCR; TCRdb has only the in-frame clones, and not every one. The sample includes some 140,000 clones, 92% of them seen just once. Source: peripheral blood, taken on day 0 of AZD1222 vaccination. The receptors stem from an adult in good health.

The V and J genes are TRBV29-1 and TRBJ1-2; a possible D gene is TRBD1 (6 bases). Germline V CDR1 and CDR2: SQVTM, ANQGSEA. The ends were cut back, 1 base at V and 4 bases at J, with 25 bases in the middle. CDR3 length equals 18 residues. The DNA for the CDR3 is TGCAGCGTTGAAGCGCTAGCGGCAGGGGAGGAATCGGGCTATGGCTACACCTTC. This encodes CSVEALAAGEESGYGYTF.

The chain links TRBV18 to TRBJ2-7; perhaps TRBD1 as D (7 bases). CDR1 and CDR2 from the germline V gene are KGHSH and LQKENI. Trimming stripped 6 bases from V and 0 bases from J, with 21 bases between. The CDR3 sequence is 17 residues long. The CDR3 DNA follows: TGTGCCAGCTCCCTTAATGGGCAGGGGGGCCCCTCCTACGAGCAGTACTTC. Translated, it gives CASSLNGQGGPSYEQYF.

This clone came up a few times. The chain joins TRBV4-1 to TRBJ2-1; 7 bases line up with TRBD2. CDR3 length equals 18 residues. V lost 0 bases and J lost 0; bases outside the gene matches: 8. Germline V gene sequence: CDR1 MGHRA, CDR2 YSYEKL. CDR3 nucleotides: TGCGCCAGCAGCCAAGAGGGAGCGGGAATTACCTCCTACAATGAGCAGTTCTTC. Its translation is CASSQEGAGITSYNEQFF.

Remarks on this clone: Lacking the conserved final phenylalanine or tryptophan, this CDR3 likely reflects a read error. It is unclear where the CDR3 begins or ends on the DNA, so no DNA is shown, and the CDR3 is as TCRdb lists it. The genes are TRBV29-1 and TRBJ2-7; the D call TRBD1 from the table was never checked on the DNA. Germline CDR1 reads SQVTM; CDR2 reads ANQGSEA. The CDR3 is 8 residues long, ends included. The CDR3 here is CSAGDRGL.

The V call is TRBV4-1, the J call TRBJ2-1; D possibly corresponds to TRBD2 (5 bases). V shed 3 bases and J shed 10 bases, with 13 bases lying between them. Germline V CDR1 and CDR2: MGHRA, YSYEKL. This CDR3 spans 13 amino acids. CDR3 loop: CASSQQGREEQFF. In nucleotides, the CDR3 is TGCGCCAGCAGCCAGCAAGGACGGGAAGAGCAGTTCTTC.

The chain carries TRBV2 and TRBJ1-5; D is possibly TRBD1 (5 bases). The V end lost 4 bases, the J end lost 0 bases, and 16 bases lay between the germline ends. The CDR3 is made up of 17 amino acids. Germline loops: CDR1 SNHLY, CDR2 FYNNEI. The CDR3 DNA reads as TGTGCCAGCAGTGGGGGGACGGGGGGAAATAGCAATCAGCCCCAGCATTTT. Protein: CASSGGTGGNSNQPQHF.

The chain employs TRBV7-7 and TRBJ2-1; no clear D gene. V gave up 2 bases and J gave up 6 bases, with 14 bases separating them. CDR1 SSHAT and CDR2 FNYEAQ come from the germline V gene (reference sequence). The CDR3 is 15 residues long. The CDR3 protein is CASSLRQARINEQFF. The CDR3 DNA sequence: TGTGCCAGCAGCTTACGCCAAGCCCGCATCAATGAGCAGTTCTTC.

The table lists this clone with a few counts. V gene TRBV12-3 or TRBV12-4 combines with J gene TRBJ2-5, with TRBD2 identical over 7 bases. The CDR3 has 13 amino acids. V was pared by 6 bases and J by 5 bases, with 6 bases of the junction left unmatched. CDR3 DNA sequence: TGTGCCAGCAGAAAAGCGGGAAGGGAGACCCAGTACTTC. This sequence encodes CASRKAGRETQYF.

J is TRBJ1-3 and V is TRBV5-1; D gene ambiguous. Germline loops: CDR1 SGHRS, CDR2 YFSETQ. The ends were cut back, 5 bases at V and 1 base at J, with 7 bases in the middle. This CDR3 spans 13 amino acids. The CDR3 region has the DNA TGCGCCAGCAGTTCGGGGTCTGGAAACACCATATATTTT. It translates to CASSSGSGNTIYF.

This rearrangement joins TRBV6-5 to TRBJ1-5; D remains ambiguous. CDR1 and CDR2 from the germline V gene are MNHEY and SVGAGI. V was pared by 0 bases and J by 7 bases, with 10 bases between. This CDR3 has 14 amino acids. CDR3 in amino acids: CASSYSRAGQPQHF. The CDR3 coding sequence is TGTGCCAGCAGTTACTCGAGGGCGGGGCAGCCCCAGCATTTT.

The CDR3, as DNA: TGTGCCAGCAGCTCGAACACCGAGACAGGGTATGAAAAACTGTTTTTT. This translates into CASSSNTETGYEKLFF. The J gene is TRBJ1-4, the V gene TRBV13, with TRBD1 matching over 7 bases. Germline CDR1 is PRHDT and CDR2 is FYEKMQ (reference sequence). The CDR3 is 16 amino acids. With 4 bases clipped from V and 6 bases from J, the junction kept 11 bases outside the gene matches.

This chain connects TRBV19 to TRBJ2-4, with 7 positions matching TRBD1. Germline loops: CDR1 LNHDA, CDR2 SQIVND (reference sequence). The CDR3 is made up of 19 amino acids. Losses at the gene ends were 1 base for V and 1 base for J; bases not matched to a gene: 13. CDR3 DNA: TGTGCCAGTAGTATAGGGGCCCCGAGGACAGGCGGGGCCAAAAACATTCAGTACTTC. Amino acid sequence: CASSIGAPRTGGAKNIQYF.

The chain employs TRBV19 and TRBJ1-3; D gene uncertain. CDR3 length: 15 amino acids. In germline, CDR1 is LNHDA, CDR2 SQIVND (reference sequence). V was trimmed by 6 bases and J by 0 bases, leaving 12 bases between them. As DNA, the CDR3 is TGTGCCAGTAGCTACGTGGGGAGCTCTGGAAACACCATATATTTT. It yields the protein CASSYVGSSGNTIYF. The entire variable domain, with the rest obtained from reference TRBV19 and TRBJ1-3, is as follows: DGGITQSPKYLFRKEGQNVTLSCEQNLNHDAMYWYRQDPGQGLRLIYYSQIVNDFQKGDIAEGYSVSREKKESFPLTVTSAQKNPTAFYLCASSYVGSSGNTIYFGEGSWLTVV.

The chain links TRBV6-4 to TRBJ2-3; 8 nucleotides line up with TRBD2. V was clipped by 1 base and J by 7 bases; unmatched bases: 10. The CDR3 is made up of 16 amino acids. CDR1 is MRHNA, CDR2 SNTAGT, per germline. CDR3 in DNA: TGTGCCAGCAGTGACTGGAGTAGCGGGGCCGGATATACGCAGTATTTT. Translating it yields CASSDWSSGAGYTQYF.

CDR3 sequence reads: CASSRTAATNEKLFF. The CDR3, as DNA: TGTGCCAGCAGCCGTACAGCAGCAACTAATGAAAAACTGTTTTTT. J is TRBJ1-4 and V is TRBV28; D unresolved. CDR1 is MDHEN, CDR2 SYDVKM, per germline. V shed 6 bases and J shed 0 bases, with 11 bases lying between them. CDR3 length equals 15 residues.

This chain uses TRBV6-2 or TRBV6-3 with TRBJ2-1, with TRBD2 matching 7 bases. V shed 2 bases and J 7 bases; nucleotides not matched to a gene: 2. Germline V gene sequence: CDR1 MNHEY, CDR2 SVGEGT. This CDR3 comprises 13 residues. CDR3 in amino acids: CASSYVGGNEQFF. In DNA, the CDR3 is TGTGCCAGCAGTTACGTGGGGGGGAATGAGCAGTTCTTC.

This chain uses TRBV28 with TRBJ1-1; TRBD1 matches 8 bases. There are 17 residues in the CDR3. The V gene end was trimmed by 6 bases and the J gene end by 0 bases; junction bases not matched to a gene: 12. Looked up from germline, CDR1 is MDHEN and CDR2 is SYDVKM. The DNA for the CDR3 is TGTGCCAGCAGGGCGGCCACAGGGGGGATTCTGAACACTGAAGCTTTCTTT. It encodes CASRAATGGILNTEAFF.

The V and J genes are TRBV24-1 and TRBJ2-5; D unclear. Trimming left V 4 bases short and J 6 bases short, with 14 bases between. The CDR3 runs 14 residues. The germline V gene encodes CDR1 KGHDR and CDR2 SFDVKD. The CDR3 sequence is CATSDRSLPKTQYF. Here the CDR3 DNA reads TGTGCCACCAGTGACCGTTCTTTACCTAAGACCCAGTACTTC.

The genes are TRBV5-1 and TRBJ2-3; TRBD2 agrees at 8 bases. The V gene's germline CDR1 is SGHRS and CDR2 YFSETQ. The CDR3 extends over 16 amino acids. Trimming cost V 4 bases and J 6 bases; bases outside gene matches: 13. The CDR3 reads CASSLDRGPGGDTQYF. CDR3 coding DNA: TGCGCCAGCAGCCTAGACCGGGGACCGGGAGGGGATACGCAGTATTTT.

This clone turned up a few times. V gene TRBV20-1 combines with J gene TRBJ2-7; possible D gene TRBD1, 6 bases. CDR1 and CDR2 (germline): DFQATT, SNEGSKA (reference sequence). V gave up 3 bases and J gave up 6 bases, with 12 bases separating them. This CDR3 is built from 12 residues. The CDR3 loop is CSASRAGAEQYF. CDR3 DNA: TGCAGTGCTAGTCGGGCAGGGGCCGAGCAGTACTTC.

The CDR3 sequence is CASSSGQGVSQLFF. In DNA, the CDR3 is TGTGCCAGCAGCAGCGGACAGGGGGTTTCACAACTGTTTTTT. The genes are TRBV5-4 and TRBJ1-4; 10 nucleotides line up with TRBD1. The V gene end was trimmed by 4 bases and the J gene end by 12 bases; junction bases not matched to a gene: 9. CDR1 and CDR2 (germline): SGHNT, YYREEE (reference sequence). The CDR3 totals 14 residues.